A selection of T cell receptor beta chains follows, all from one sample in a study of blood T cell repertoires in COVID-19. TCRdb keeps only in-frame clones here, not all; method: immunoSEQ multiplex PCR. The sample lists about 170,000 clones; under 85% were seen once. Sequenced: peripheral blood. The origin of the receptors is a man aged 65 to 79 with acute or convalescent COVID-19. The CDR3 runs from the conserved cysteine through the conserved F or W.

V | CDR3
TRBV6-5 | CASSYSTGGAYGYTF
TRBV7-3 | CASSLFGSGETQYF
TRBV10-3 | CAISGSPTGENTEAFF
TRBV4-1 | CASSQAQGVATNEKLFF
TRBV6-5 | CASSYEGHTEAFF
TRBV15 | CATSRVLTGGYEQYF
TRBV9 | CASSASGGQETQYF
TRBV5-1 | CASSQDLAGGSYEQYF
TRBV11-2 | CASSRGTSGYNEQFF
TRBV6-5 | CASSYYGQSYNSPLHF
TRBV28 | CASSPADTLSYEQYF
TRBV5-4 | CATHPEQAYEQYF
TRBV28 | CASSSTGSAGDLPYGYTF
TRBV28 | CASSLRDLRQFF
TRBV2 | CASRAQGGQAFF
TRBV14 | CASSRDFYGYTF
TRBV27 | CASSLFPGTTQPQHF
TRBV6-5 | CASSRDRGTEAFF
TRBV25-1 | CASRGGEPRDYGYTF
TRBV29-1 | CSADSGARTDTQYF
TRBV5-1 | CASSLTAVFPEAFF
TRBV6-5 | CASSFREGTEAFF
TRBV5-4 | CASSSPGQGRGYTF
TRBV27 | CASSLSSLGSTYEQYF
TRBV27 | CASSDSGGTGETQYF
TRBV12-5 | CASVLPPGRGGDTQYF
TRBV6-5 | CASSYSPSRTGTGYTF
TRBV6-5 | CASKRLGGDQPQHF
TRBV29-1 | CSVTKGQWNTEAFF
TRBV5-5 | CASILFPWARQETQYF
TRBV24-1 | CATSDYRESGELFF
TRBV5-1 | CASSRGPSDGYTF
TRBV19 | CASSTDRVATNEKLFF
TRBV25-1 | CASTGLTGVNEKLFF
TRBV5-1 | CASSTEPHTEAFF
TRBV24-1 | CATSDLWGGWDTEAFF
TRBV5-1 | CASSSNRGEEQFF
TRBV5-8 | CASSLENPQETQYF
TRBV7-2 | CASSLTGLGKGEQFF
TRBV19 | CASSIRGGLDSHEQFF
TRBV12-5 | CASAIGSGNTGELFF
TRBV11-3 | CASSLTSGTQVHEQFF
TRBV11-3 | CASSLGPGSEETQYF
TRBV9 | CASSSPQGVNEKLFF
TRBV19 | CASSLGQLNTEAFF
TRBV6-5 | CASSPGSYNEQFF
TRBV19 | CASSITGQGGQPQHF
TRBV4-2 | CASSQEVSARGISGANVLTF
TRBV5-1 | CASSLVAGYEQYF
TRBV7-9 | CASSSRRPGGLMYF